A single sample gave rise to the 32 T cell receptor beta chains below, sequenced in a study of Graves' ophthalmopathy and Graves' hyperthyroidism. Transcripts of RNA were the source for amplifying TCR beta CDR3 regions. Scientists carried out first-round RT-PCR using HTBI primers and then a second-round multiplex PCR. TCRdb reprocessed the multiplex PCR reads with MiXCR, giving one entry per CDR3 protein. The sample yields 200,000 to 250,000 distinct CDR3 sequences, 20% to 25% seen once. Sequenced: peripheral blood. Every receptor here comes from a woman between 45 and 65 years old with Graves' ophthalmopathy.

This clonotype was observed many times. The rearrangement joins TRBV12-5 to TRBJ1-2; D gene ambiguous. The V gene's germline CDR1 is LGHNT and CDR2 FRNRAP. The CDR3 consists of 13 residues. Trimming cost V 2 bases and J 1 base, with 5 bases left between them. CDR3 sequence (DNA): TGTGCTAGTGGTTTGACAATTAACTATGGCTACACCTTC. Its translation: CASGLTINYGYTF.

This clonotype was counted ten times or more. The chain carries TRBV20-1 and TRBJ1-5, with TRBD1 as a possible D gene (6 bases). The CDR3 spans 14 residues. V was clipped by 2 bases and J by 1 base, with 9 bases between them. Germline V lookup: CDR1 DFQATT, CDR2 SNEGSKA (reference sequence). The CDR3 DNA sequence: TGCAGTGCTAGACGGACAGCCAGCAATCAGCCCCAGCATTTT. Protein sequence: CSARRTASNQPQHF.

This clonotype was seen ten or more times. The chain links TRBV4-2 to TRBJ2-2, with 10 positions matching TRBD2. Losses at the gene ends were 4 bases for V and 5 bases for J; bases not matched to a gene: 7. Looked up from germline, CDR1 is LGHNA and CDR2 is YNFKEQ. This CDR3 spans 16 amino acids. CDR3 nucleotides: TGTGCCAGCAGCCCCCTAGCGGGGGAGGGTACCGGGGAGCTGTTTTTT. The encoded protein is CASSPLAGEGTGELFF.

The chain carries TRBV12-3 or TRBV12-4 and TRBJ1-1, with TRBD1 matching 7 bases. This CDR3 is built from 15 residues. With V trimmed by 5 bases and J by 4 bases, 10 bases remained unmatched. This chain's CDR3 is CASSPLTGLGTEAFF. For the CDR3, the DNA is TGTGCCAGCAGTCCCTTGACAGGGCTAGGCACTGAAGCTTTCTTT.

The genes are TRBV28 and TRBJ1-6; D possibly corresponds to TRBD1 (6 bases). Germline V gene lookup returns CDR1 MDHEN and CDR2 SYDVKM. Trimming took off 1 base at V and 7 bases at J, with 17 bases between the two ends. There are 17 residues in the CDR3. The CDR3 bases are TGTGCCAGCAGTTTATTCCAAGGGGGAGGGAACAATTCACCCCTCCACTTT. Amino acid sequence: CASSLFQGGGNNSPLHF. The whole variable domain, remainder taken from reference TRBV28 and TRBJ1-6, is DVKVTQSSRYLVKRTGEKVFLECVQDMDHENMFWYRQDPGLGLRLIYFSYDVKMKEKGDIPEGYSVSREKKERFSLILESASTNQTSMYLCASSLFQGGGNNSPLHFGNGTRLTVT.

As concerns this clonotype: The germline gene is not matched at one end of the junction; a read error may be the cause. The chain combines TRBV7-8 with TRBJ1-5; D not resolved. CDR1 SGHVS and CDR2 FQNEAQ come from the germline V gene. There are 14 residues in the CDR3. The CDR3 nucleotides read TGTGCCAGCAGCCGAGTACAACCCAATCAGCCCCAGCCTTTT. Translated: CASSRVQPNQPQPF.

In regard to this clonotype: A much larger clone lies a single base off, so this may be a read error. V and J are TRBV7-8 and TRBJ2-2; 7 nucleotides agree with TRBD2. From germline, CDR1 is SGHVS and CDR2 FQNEAQ. The V and J ends lost 7 bases and 1 base, in that order; junction bases with no gene match: 9. The CDR3 consists of 16 residues. CDR3: CASTGLVGGNTGELFF. The CDR3 nucleotides read TGTGCCAGCACCGGACTAGTGGGAGGGAACACCGGGGAGCTGTTTTTT.

This clonotype has a count of ten or more. This chain joins TRBV6-1 and TRBJ2-3; D remains ambiguous. The length of the CDR3 is 15 residues. The V gene lost 2 bases and the J gene lost 1 base, with 10 bases spanning the gap. Germline assignment: CDR1 MNHNS and CDR2 SASEGT. The CDR3 loop is CASSELIVGTDTQYF. The CDR3 DNA reads TGTGCCAGCAGTGAATTAATAGTGGGCACAGATACGCAGTATTTT.

Worth noting for this clonotype: Likely a read error: the CDR3 ends without its conserved phenylalanine or tryptophan. This chain uses TRBV11-2 with TRBJ1-1; possibly TRBD1 for D (5 bases). V was clipped by 3 bases and J by 0 bases, with 5 bases between them. There are 13 residues in the CDR3. Per germline, CDR1 SGHAT and CDR2 FQNNGV. The CDR3: CASSLGLNTEAFV. CDR3 DNA: TGTGCCAGCAGCTTGGGACTGAACACTGAAGCTTTCGTT.

Notes on this clonotype: A much larger clone differs from this one at a single base, so this may be a read error. Likely a read error: the CDR3 ends without its conserved phenylalanine or tryptophan. The chain combines TRBV19 with TRBJ2-7; 8 positions agree with TRBD2. This CDR3 comprises 14 residues. CDR1 LNHDA and CDR2 SQIVND come from the germline V gene (reference sequence). The ends lost 4 bases at V and 4 bases at J; junction bases unmatched: 6. In DNA form, the CDR3 reads TGTGCCAGTAGTAGGAGCGGGAGTCAATACGAGCAGTACTCC. As protein: CASSRSGSQYEQYS.

The chain links TRBV4-2 to TRBJ2-2, with 7 bases matching TRBD2. The V gene's germline CDR1 is LGHNA and CDR2 YNFKEQ. Trimming removed 0 bases from V and 3 bases from J; junction bases left unmatched: 13. This CDR3 is built from 19 residues. Here the CDR3 DNA reads TGTGCCAGCAGCCAAGACTGGGGAGGGCCTACTTTGTACACCGGGGAGCTGTTTTTT. It translates to CASSQDWGGPTLYTGELFF.

This clonotype was counted a few times. V is TRBV2 and J is TRBJ1-1; 9 bases align to TRBD1. The CDR3 consists of 15 residues. The germline gives CDR1 SNHLY, CDR2 FYNNEI. J was trimmed by 3 bases and V by 6 bases; bases with no gene match: 8. The CDR3 DNA follows: TGTGCCAGCAGGCCCGGACAGGGGCCGTACACTGAAGCTTTCTTT. Its protein product is CASRPGQGPYTEAFF.

This clonotype was picked up many times. V is TRBV5-1 and J is TRBJ2-7, with a possible D match to TRBD1 (5 bases). Germline V gene lookup returns CDR1 SGHRS and CDR2 YFSETQ. The CDR3 consists of 15 residues. Trimming took off 3 bases at V and 6 bases at J, with 19 bases between the two ends. The CDR3 loop is CASSSNQRGSGEQYF. CDR3 DNA: TGCGCCAGCAGCTCGAACCAAAGGGGTTCTGGCGAGCAGTACTTC.

The table lists this clonotype with a few counts. The chain joins TRBV20-1 to TRBJ2-2; 7 bases are a match to TRBD2. The V gene end was trimmed by 0 bases and the J gene end by 6 bases; junction bases not matched to a gene: 10. The CDR3 contains 16 residues. The germline V gene encodes CDR1 DFQATT and CDR2 SNEGSKA (reference sequence). CDR3 loop: CSARDLGRESSGELFF. As DNA, the CDR3 is TGCAGTGCTAGAGATTTGGGGCGGGAGAGCTCCGGGGAGCTGTTTTTT.

This clonotype occurred a few times. The chain is built from TRBV6-1 and TRBJ2-2; D unresolved. The V end lost 6 bases, the J end lost 1 base, and 9 bases lay between the germline ends. The V gene's germline CDR1 is MNHNS and CDR2 SASEGT. The CDR3 contains 14 residues. The CDR3 region has the DNA TGTGCCAGCAGCCAAACAAGGAACACCGGGGAGCTGTTTTTT. It translates to CASSQTRNTGELFF.

This clonotype was seen repeatedly, ten times or more. The V and J genes are TRBV28 and TRBJ1-2, with 7 nucleotides matching TRBD1. The junction had 5 bases not matched to a gene; V was cut back by 5 bases and J by 8 bases. CDR3 size: 12 residues. CDR1 and CDR2 from the germline V gene are MDHEN and SYDVKM. CDR3 amino acids: CASSDRVLGYTF. The CDR3 DNA follows: TGTGCCAGCAGTGACAGGGTTTTAGGCTACACCTTC.

At least ten counts were recorded for this clonotype. The chain recombines TRBV6-5 with TRBJ2-7; either TRBD1 or TRBD2 may fit D (5 bases each). The CDR3 contains 14 residues. Germline lookup yields CDR1 MNHEY and CDR2 SVGAGI. V was clipped by 2 bases and J by 2 bases, with 10 bases between them. As DNA, the CDR3 is TGTGCCAGCAGTTACCTAGAGGGACCCTACGAGCAGTACTTC. Protein sequence: CASSYLEGPYEQYF.

V and J are TRBV30 and TRBJ2-4, with D tentatively TRBD1 (6 bases). Germline loops: CDR1 GTSNPN, CDR2 SVGIG (reference sequence). V lost 5 bases and J 6 bases, leaving 8 bases between the germline ends. The CDR3 is made up of 11 amino acids. This CDR3 reads CAWRGGNIQYF. The DNA of the CDR3 is TGTGCCTGGCGAGGGGGAAACATTCAGTACTTC.

This clonotype was found many times. V and J are TRBV25-1 and TRBJ2-2, with D tentatively TRBD1 (6 bases). Germline CDR1 and CDR2: MGHDK and SYGVNS. The V end was cut by 5 bases, the J end by 6 bases, with 22 bases between. This CDR3 contains 17 residues. CDR3 bases: TGTGCCAGCAGTCCCCTGACAGGCAACGCAGGGGCCGGGGAGCTGTTTTTT. This sequence encodes CASSPLTGNAGAGELFF.

The table lists this clonotype with a few counts. The genes are TRBV25-1 and TRBJ2-7, with 7 positions matching TRBD1. The CDR3 covers 14 residues. CDR1 is MGHDK, CDR2 SYGVNS, per germline. With V trimmed by 4 bases and J by 0 bases, 3 bases remained unmatched. CDR3 in amino acids: CASSGRTGSYEQYF. The DNA of the CDR3 is TGTGCCAGCAGTGGCCGGACAGGCTCCTACGAGCAGTACTTC.

This clonotype was seen ten or more times. In nucleotides, the CDR3 is TGTGCCAGCAGCCAAGGGGTTAGGAGGAACACCGGGGAGCTGTTTTTT. Protein sequence: CASSQGVRRNTGELFF. The chain employs TRBV4-2 and TRBJ2-2; D gene ambiguous. V lost 1 base to trimming and J lost 1 base, with 10 bases between them. This CDR3 comprises 16 residues. Germline lookup yields CDR1 LGHNA and CDR2 YNFKEQ.

Only a few counts were recorded for this clonotype. The chain employs TRBV25-1 and TRBJ1-2; D ambiguous. The germline V gene has CDR1 MGHDK and CDR2 SYGVNS. V lost 7 bases and J lost 4, with 4 bases in between. The CDR3 totals 10 residues. The DNA for the CDR3 is TGTGCCAGCAAGGGCTATGGCTACACCTTC. Protein product: CASKGYGYTF.

This clonotype was recorded at least ten times. V gene TRBV28 combines with J gene TRBJ2-5; 9 positions agree with TRBD1. The CDR3 spans 15 residues. The ends lost 5 bases at V and 5 bases at J; junction bases unmatched: 9. CDR1 is MDHEN, CDR2 SYDVKM, per germline. Written as DNA, the CDR3 is TGTGCCAGCAGTACGTGGACAGGGGCCATGGAGACCCAGTACTTC. It specifies CASSTWTGAMETQYF.

The chain carries TRBV6-1 and TRBJ2-5, with D possibly matching TRBD1 (6 bases). The V end lost 9 bases, the J end lost 11 bases, and 22 bases lay between the germline ends. The CDR3 runs 13 residues. The germline V gene has CDR1 MNHNS and CDR2 SASEGT. The DNA of the CDR3 is TGTGCCAGGAGTAGGCTACACGTGGGGACACAGTACTTC. Its protein is CARSRLHVGTQYF.

This clonotype came up many times. V and J are TRBV7-2 and TRBJ2-5; D is possibly TRBD1 or TRBD2 (7 bases each). Trimming stripped 3 bases from V and 7 bases from J, with 15 bases between. Germline values: CDR1 SGHTA, CDR2 FQGNSA. The CDR3 extends over 14 amino acids. The CDR3 sequence is CASSFTGEGATQYF. CDR3 DNA sequence: TGTGCCAGCAGCTTCACCGGGGAGGGGGCGACCCAGTACTTC.

This clonotype was seen more than once but under ten times. The chain employs TRBV12-3 or TRBV12-4 and TRBJ1-5; a possible D gene is TRBD1 (5 bases). This CDR3 region has 13 residues. The V gene lost 3 bases and the J gene lost 7 bases, with 10 bases spanning the gap. CDR3 nucleotides: TGTGCCAGCAGTTTTGACCAGGGCCAGCCCCAGCATTTT. Translated: CASSFDQGQPQHF.

This clonotype was seen at least ten times. The V call is TRBV7-9, the J call TRBJ2-7; D not certain. CDR1 is SEHNR and CDR2 is FQNEAQ in the germline V gene (reference sequence). The CDR3 contains 14 residues. With 1 base removed from V and 0 bases from J, the gap between germline ends came to 7 bases. The DNA of the CDR3 is TGTGCCAGCAGCTTAGGCCAGTTCTCCTACGAGCAGTACTTC. It is translated as CASSLGQFSYEQYF. The full variable domain, with the rest looked up from reference TRBV7-9 and TRBJ2-7, is DTGVSQNPRHKITKRGQNVTFRCDPISEHNRLYWYRQTLGQGPEFLTYFQNEAQLEKSRLLSDRFSAERPKGSFSTLEIQRTEQGDSAMYLCASSLGQFSYEQYFGPGTRLTVT.

This clonotype was observed at least ten times. This chain joins TRBV19 and TRBJ1-2, with 7 nucleotides matching TRBD1. CDR1 and CDR2 from the germline V gene are LNHDA and SQIVND (reference sequence). CDR3 length equals 13 residues. The trim removed 4 bases at V and 6 bases at J, leaving 5 bases unmatched. The CDR3 DNA reads TGTGCCAGTAGTACTACAGGGGTTGATGGCTACACCTTC. This sequence encodes CASSTTGVDGYTF.

This clonotype was observed a handful of times. Being one base from a much bigger clone, this may be a read error. The chain combines TRBV28 with TRBJ2-7; no clear D gene. Trimming took off 6 bases at V and 8 bases at J, with 23 bases between the two ends. Germline lookup yields CDR1 MDHEN and CDR2 SYDVKM. This CDR3 region has 15 residues. CDR3 DNA sequence: TGTGCCAGCAGCTCCCCAGGCCCCACGGTGGTGCAGCAGTACTTC. The encoded protein is CASSSPGPTVVQQYF.

This clonotype has at least ten counts. V and J are TRBV29-1 and TRBJ1-2, with 8 bases aligning to TRBD1. V dropped 1 base and J dropped 3; count of bases not matched to a gene: 10. This CDR3 is built from 16 residues. Germline lookup yields CDR1 SQVTM and CDR2 ANQGSEA. CDR3: CSVEVHQGARDYGYTF. CDR3 nucleotides: TGCAGCGTTGAAGTCCACCAGGGGGCTAGAGACTATGGCTACACCTTC.

CDR3 in amino acids: CASSPLLTGLDEQYF. CDR3 DNA: TGTGCCAGCTCACCACTTTTAACAGGGCTCGACGAGCAGTACTTC. This chain uses TRBV18 with TRBJ2-7; tentatively, D is TRBD1 (6 bases). CDR1 is KGHSH, CDR2 LQKENI, per germline. CDR3 length: 15 amino acids. Trimming cost V 1 base and J 5 bases, with 15 bases left between them.

This clonotype was seen more than once but under ten times. The rearrangement joins TRBV11-2 to TRBJ2-3; D ambiguous. Germline values: CDR1 SGHAT, CDR2 FQNNGV. Trimming removed 1 base from V and 0 bases from J, with 14 bases in between. The CDR3 spans 17 residues. The CDR3: CASSLVLRWLSTDTQYF. The CDR3 DNA reads as TGTGCCAGCAGCTTAGTTCTCCGGTGGCTGAGCACAGATACGCAGTATTTT.